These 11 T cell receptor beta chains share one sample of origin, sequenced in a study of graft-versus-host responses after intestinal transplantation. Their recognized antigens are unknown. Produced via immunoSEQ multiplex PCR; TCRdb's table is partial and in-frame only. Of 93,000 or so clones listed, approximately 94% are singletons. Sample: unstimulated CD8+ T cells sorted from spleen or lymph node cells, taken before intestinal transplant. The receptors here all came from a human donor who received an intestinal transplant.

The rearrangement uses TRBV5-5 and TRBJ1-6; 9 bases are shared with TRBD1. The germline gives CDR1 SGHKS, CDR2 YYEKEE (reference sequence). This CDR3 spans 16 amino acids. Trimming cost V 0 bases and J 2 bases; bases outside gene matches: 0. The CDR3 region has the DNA TGTGCCAGCAGCTTGGGGGACAGGGCCTATAATTCACCCCTCCACTTT. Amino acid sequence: CASSLGDRAYNSPLHF.

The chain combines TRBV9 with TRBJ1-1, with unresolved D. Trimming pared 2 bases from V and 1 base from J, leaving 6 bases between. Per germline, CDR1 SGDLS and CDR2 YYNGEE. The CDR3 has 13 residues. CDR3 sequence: CASSVGKNTEAFF. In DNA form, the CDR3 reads TGTGCCAGCAGCGTTGGGAAGAACACTGAAGCTTTCTTT.

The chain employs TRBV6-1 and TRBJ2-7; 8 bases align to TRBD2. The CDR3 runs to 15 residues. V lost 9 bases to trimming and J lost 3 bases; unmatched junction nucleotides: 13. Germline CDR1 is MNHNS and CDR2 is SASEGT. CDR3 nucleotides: TGTGCCAGTAACGAGGACGGACTAGCCCACTACGAGCAGTACTTC. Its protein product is CASNEDGLAHYEQYF.

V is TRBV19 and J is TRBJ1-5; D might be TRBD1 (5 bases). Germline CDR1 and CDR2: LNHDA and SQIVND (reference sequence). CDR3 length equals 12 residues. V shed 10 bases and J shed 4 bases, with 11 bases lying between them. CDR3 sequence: CATRAGNQPQHF. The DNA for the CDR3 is TGTGCCACCAGGGCTGGAAATCAGCCCCAGCATTTT.

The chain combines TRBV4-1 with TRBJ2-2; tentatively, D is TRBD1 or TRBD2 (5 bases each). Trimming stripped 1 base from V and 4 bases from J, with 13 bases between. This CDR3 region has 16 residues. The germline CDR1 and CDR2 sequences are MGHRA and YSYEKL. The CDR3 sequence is CASSQGLGVGTGELFF. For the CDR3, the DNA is TGCGCCAGCAGCCAAGGCCTGGGGGTAGGCACCGGGGAGCTGTTTTTT.

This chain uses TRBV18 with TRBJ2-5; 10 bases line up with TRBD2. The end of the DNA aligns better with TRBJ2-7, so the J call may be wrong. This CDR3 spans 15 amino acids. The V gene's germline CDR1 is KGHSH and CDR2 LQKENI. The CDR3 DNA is TGTGCCAGCTCACAGACTAGCGGGCTTACGGACGAGCAGTACTTC. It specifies CASSQTSGLTDEQYF.

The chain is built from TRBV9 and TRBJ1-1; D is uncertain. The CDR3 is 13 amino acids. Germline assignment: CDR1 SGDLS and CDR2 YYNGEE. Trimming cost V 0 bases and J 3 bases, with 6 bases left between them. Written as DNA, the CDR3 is TGTGCCAGCAGCGTAGAAGGTCACACTGAAGCTTTCTTT. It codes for CASSVEGHTEAFF. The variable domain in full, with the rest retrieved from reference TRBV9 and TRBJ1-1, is DSGVTQTPKHLITATGQRVTLRCSPRSGDLSVYWYQQSLDQGLQFLIQYYNGEERAKGNILERFSAQQFPDLHSELNLSSLELGDSALYFCASSVEGHTEAFFGQGTRLTVV.

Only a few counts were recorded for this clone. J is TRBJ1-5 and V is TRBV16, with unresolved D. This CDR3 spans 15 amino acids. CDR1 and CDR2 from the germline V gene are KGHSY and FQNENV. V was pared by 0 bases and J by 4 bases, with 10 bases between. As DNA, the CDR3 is TGTGCCAGCAGCCAATCAGGCCAGCCTAATCAGCCCCAGCATTTT. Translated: CASSQSGQPNQPQHF.

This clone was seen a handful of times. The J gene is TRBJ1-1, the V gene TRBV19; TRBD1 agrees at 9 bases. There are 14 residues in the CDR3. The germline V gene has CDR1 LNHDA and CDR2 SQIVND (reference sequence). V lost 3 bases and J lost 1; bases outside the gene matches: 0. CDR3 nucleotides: TGTGCCAGTAGTATGGGACAGGGGAACACTGAAGCTTTCTTT. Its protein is CASSMGQGNTEAFF. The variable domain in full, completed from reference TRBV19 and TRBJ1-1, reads DGGITQSPKYLFRKEGQNVTLSCEQNLNHDAMYWYRQDPGQGLRLIYYSQIVNDFQKGDIAEGYSVSREKKESFPLTVTSAQKNPTAFYLCASSMGQGNTEAFFGQGTRLTVV.

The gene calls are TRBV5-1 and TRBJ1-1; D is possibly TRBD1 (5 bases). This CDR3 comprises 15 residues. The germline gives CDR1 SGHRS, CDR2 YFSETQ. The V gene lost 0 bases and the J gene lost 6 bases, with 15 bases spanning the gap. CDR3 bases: TGCGCCAGCAGCTTGGATCTGGGGCTTGGTCCTGAAGCTTTCTTT. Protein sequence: CASSLDLGLGPEAFF.

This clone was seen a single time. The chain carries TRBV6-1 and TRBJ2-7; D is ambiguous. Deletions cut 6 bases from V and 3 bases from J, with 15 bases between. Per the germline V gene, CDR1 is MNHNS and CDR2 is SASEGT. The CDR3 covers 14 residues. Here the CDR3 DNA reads TGTGCCAGCAGCCTGACCGTTTCTAGCTACGAGCAGTACTTC. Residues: CASSLTVSSYEQYF.